A single T cell receptor (beta chain) is shown here with its context. Individuals aged roughly 18 to 95 years were recruited from approximately 24 US areas. The sample belongs to a study of blood T cell repertoires in COVID-19. The germline V gene has CDR1 LNHDA and CDR2 SQIVND (reference sequence). Losses at the gene ends were 4 bases for V and 7 bases for J; bases not matched to a gene: 9. The CDR3 runs to 15 residues. The protocol was immunoSEQ multiplex PCR, while the TCRdb copy is restricted to in-frame clones and leaves out a portion. The sample has 200,000 to 300,000 clones, approximately 90% seen once; the top ten hold 2.5% to 3%.

This receptor was identified in a woman in her twenties or thirties with acute COVID-19. The V and J genes are TRBV19 and TRBJ1-5; 8 bases match TRBD1. The sequenced sample consisted of PBMCs or T cells enriched from blood (not recorded which). The CDR3 DNA reads TGTGCCAGTAGTAAGGACAGGGCCCTCAGGCAGCCCCAGCATTTT. Its protein is CASSKDRALRQPQHF. The whole variable domain, filled in from reference TRBV19 and TRBJ1-5, reads DGGITQSPKYLFRKEGQNVTLSCEQNLNHDAMYWYRQDPGQGLRLIYYSQIVNDFQKGDIAEGYSVSREKKESFPLTVTSAQKNPTAFYLCASSKDRALRQPQHFGDGTRLSIL.